Below are 18 T cell receptor beta chains sequenced from a single sample in a study of blood T cell repertoires in COVID-19. Clones were sequenced by immunoSEQ multiplex PCR, and TCRdb holds only the in-frame ones, with some missing. Of some 160,000 clones listed, about 77% are singletons. Specimen: peripheral blood. The receptors shown here come from a woman aged 80 or over with acute or convalescent COVID-19.

V and J are TRBV10-1 and TRBJ1-1, with 7 bases aligning to TRBD1. J gave up 3 bases and V 8 bases, and 6 bases lay outside the gene matches. Per the germline V gene, CDR1 is WNHNN and CDR2 is SYGVQD (reference sequence). The CDR3 has 13 amino acids. The CDR3 DNA reads as TGCGCCAGCTCCGGACAGGAGGACACTGAAGCTTTCTTT. As protein: CASSGQEDTEAFF.

The rearrangement links TRBV3-1 (or the pseudogene TRBV3-2) to TRBJ2-2; TRBD2 agrees at 12 bases. V lost 4 bases to trimming and J lost 4 bases; unmatched junction nucleotides: 10. The CDR3 sequence is 18 residues long. Per germline, CDR1 LGHDT and CDR2 YNNKEL (reference sequence). CDR3 loop: CASSRKPGLAGSTGELFF. CDR3 coding DNA: TGTGCCAGCAGCCGCAAACCCGGACTAGCGGGATCCACCGGGGAGCTGTTTTTT.

The V gene is TRBV6-1, the J gene TRBJ1-1; D may be TRBD1 (5 bases). The CDR3 is 14 amino acids. Trimming removed 1 base from V and 4 bases from J, with 10 bases in between. The V gene's germline CDR1 is MNHNS and CDR2 SASEGT. CDR3 protein: CASSEVGGITEAFF. The CDR3 region has the DNA TGTGCCAGCAGTGAAGTGGGGGGAATCACTGAAGCTTTCTTT.

This clone has only one observation. CDR3 loop: CASSQEMRQGQQYF. In DNA form, the CDR3 reads TGCGCCAGCAGCCAAGAGATGCGTCAGGGTCAGCAGTACTTC. The J gene is TRBJ2-7, the V gene TRBV4-1, with D perhaps matching TRBD1 (5 bases). Germline CDR1 and CDR2: MGHRA and YSYEKL. The CDR3 is made up of 14 amino acids. Trimming removed 0 bases at V and 8 bases at J, with 14 bases between.

The chain uses TRBV5-6 and TRBJ2-4, with 14 positions matching TRBD2. From germline, CDR1 is SGHDT and CDR2 YYEEEE. Trimming took 0 bases from V and 8 from J; bases not matched to a gene: 4. The CDR3 is made up of 16 amino acids. CDR3 coding DNA: TGTGCCAGCAGCTTGGGTGGGACTAGCGGGAGTGACATTCAGTACTTC. This codes for CASSLGGTSGSDIQYF.

The genes are TRBV28 and TRBJ2-7; 9 bases agree with TRBD1. Unmatched junction bases numbered 14, after V lost 5 bases and J lost 12 bases. The CDR3 is 14 residues long. Germline V gives CDR1 MDHEN, CDR2 SYDVKM. The CDR3 bases are TGTGCCAGCAGTGAAACGGGACAGGGTCGGATTGGGTACTTC. Translating gives CASSETGQGRIGYF.

V gene TRBV5-1 combines with J gene TRBJ2-2; D remains unclear. Trimming removed 2 bases at V and 3 bases at J, with 8 bases between. This CDR3 is built from 14 residues. The V gene's germline CDR1 is SGHRS and CDR2 YFSETQ. In DNA form, the CDR3 reads TGCGCCAGCAGCTTCACAAGATACACCGGGGAGCTGTTTTTT. Its translation is CASSFTRYTGELFF. The full variable domain, its missing parts supplied by reference TRBV5-1 and TRBJ2-2, is KAGVTQTPRYLIKTRGQQVTLSCSPISGHRSVSWYQQTPGQGLQFLFEYFSETQRNKGNFPGRFSGRQFSNSRSEMNVSTLELGDSALYLCASSFTRYTGELFFGEGSRLTVL.

The rearrangement joins TRBV5-8 to TRBJ2-5; 11 nucleotides agree with TRBD1. The CDR3 consists of 15 residues. Germline V gene lookup returns CDR1 SGHTS and CDR2 YDEGEE. The V and J ends lost 5 bases and 6 bases, in that order; junction bases with no gene match: 9. This CDR3 reads CASRERTGGTQTQYF. CDR3 nucleotide sequence: TGTGCCAGCAGAGAACGGACAGGGGGCACGCAGACCCAGTACTTC.

The V call is TRBV7-2, the J call TRBJ2-1, with D unclear. CDR1 and CDR2 from the germline V gene are SGHTA and FQGNSA. The CDR3 is 16 amino acids. Trimming pared 4 bases from V and 2 bases from J, leaving 15 bases between. The CDR3 nucleotides are TGTGCCAGCAGCTCCCCCGGCGGATCCACCTACAATGAGCAGTTCTTC. Amino acids: CASSSPGGSTYNEQFF.

The V call is TRBV7-2, the J call TRBJ2-7, with D possibly matching TRBD2 (5 bases). The CDR3 extends over 14 amino acids. Trimming removed 1 base from V and 0 bases from J, with 7 bases in between. CDR1 is SGHTA, CDR2 FQGNSA, per germline. CDR3 loop: CASSLDGGSYEQYF. Written as DNA, the CDR3 is TGTGCCAGCAGCTTAGACGGAGGCTCCTACGAGCAGTACTTC. Variable domain in full (rest from reference TRBV7-2 and TRBJ2-7): GAGVSQSPSNKVTEKGKDVELRCDPISGHTALYWYRQSLGQGLEFLIYFQGNSAPDKSGLPSDRFSAERTGGSVSTLTIQRTQQEDSAVYLCASSLDGGSYEQYFGPGTRLTVT.

In its sample, this clone was seen once. The rearrangement uses TRBV10-3 and TRBJ1-2; TRBD1 agrees at 10 bases. The CDR3 extends over 15 amino acids. With V trimmed by 0 bases and J by 5 bases, 3 bases remained unmatched. CDR1 ENHRY and CDR2 SYGVKD come from the germline V gene. The chain's CDR3 is CAISESGTGDYGYTF. In DNA form, the CDR3 reads TGTGCCATCAGTGAGTCGGGGACAGGGGATTATGGCTACACCTTC.

J is TRBJ2-5 and V is TRBV23-1; D might be TRBD1 (6 bases). TRBV23-1 is classed as an ORF, of uncertain function. CDR3 length: 15 residues. Trimming took off 4 bases at V and 7 bases at J, with 19 bases between the two ends. The CDR3 region is CASSPTYREVWTQYF. The CDR3 coding sequence is TGCGCCAGCAGTCCCACGTACAGGGAAGTTTGGACCCAGTACTTC.

This chain links TRBV18 with TRBJ1-4; D is unclear. This CDR3 contains 13 residues. CDR1 is KGHSH, CDR2 LQKENI, per germline. Trimming removed 1 base from V and 7 bases from J, with 7 bases in between. The CDR3 region is CASSPRTSEKLFF. The CDR3 coding sequence is TGTGCCAGCTCACCACGAACATCTGAAAAACTGTTTTTT.

The CDR3 is CASSLAGTANQPQHF. DNA for the CDR3: TGTGCCAGCAGCTTAGCCGGGACAGCCAATCAGCCCCAGCATTTT. V usage is TRBV7-2 and J usage is TRBJ1-5, with 7 bases fitting TRBD1. Germline V lookup: CDR1 SGHTA, CDR2 FQGNSA. V dropped 0 bases and J dropped 3; count of bases not matched to a gene: 2. This CDR3 is 15 amino acids long.

The chain uses TRBV6-2 or TRBV6-3 and TRBJ1-1, with D possibly TRBD1 on 6 matching bases. The germline V and J ends were trimmed by 2 bases and 1 base, with 14 bases remaining between them. The length of the CDR3 is 16 residues. CDR1 is MNHEY and CDR2 is SVGEGT in the germline V gene. CDR3 sequence: CASSYPRQAGNTEAFF. For the CDR3, the DNA is TGTGCCAGCAGTTACCCAAGACAGGCGGGGAACACTGAAGCTTTCTTT.

The chain combines TRBV5-4 with TRBJ2-7; TRBD1 matches 8 bases. Germline V gives CDR1 SGHNT, CDR2 YYREEE (reference sequence). V dropped 3 bases and J dropped 3; count of bases not matched to a gene: 5. The CDR3 contains 14 residues. This CDR3 reads CASSSGQVYYEQYF. The CDR3 nucleotides are TGTGCCAGCAGCTCGGGACAGGTCTACTACGAGCAGTACTTC.

The genes are TRBV18 and TRBJ2-7, with 7 nucleotides matching TRBD2. The CDR3 is 15 amino acids. CDR1 and CDR2 (germline): KGHSH, LQKENI. With 1 base clipped from V and 8 bases from J, the junction kept 11 bases outside the gene matches. In nucleotides, the CDR3 is TGTGCCAGCTCACCACTCGCGGGAGCCTCGGACCAGCAGTACTTC. It yields the protein CASSPLAGASDQQYF.

This clone came up once. The CDR3 spells CAFGTSGYNEQFF. Here the CDR3 DNA reads TGTGCCTTCGGGACTAGCGGCTACAATGAGCAGTTCTTC. The chain employs TRBV30 and TRBJ2-1; 11 bases line up with TRBD2. Germline CDR1 and CDR2: GTSNPN and SVGIG (reference sequence). The junction had 2 bases not matched to a gene; V was cut back by 7 bases and J by 3 bases. This CDR3 is 13 amino acids long.